These 21 T cell receptor beta chains came from one sample sequenced in a study of blood T cell repertoires in COVID-19. Produced via immunoSEQ multiplex PCR; TCRdb's table is partial and in-frame only. The repertoire holds about 91,000 clones, about 86% seen once, with 7.5% to 9.5% in the top ten. Sample: peripheral blood. The receptors here all came from a woman between 70 and 85 years old with acute or convalescent COVID-19.

The chain joins TRBV11-2 to TRBJ2-1; 7 nucleotides agree with TRBD2. V trimming: 5 bases; J trimming: 0 bases; junction bases outside the gene matches: 7. Germline V gene lookup returns CDR1 SGHAT and CDR2 FQNNGV. This CDR3 contains 16 residues. CDR3 in amino acids: CASSVPGGGSYNEQFF. In nucleotides, the CDR3 is TGTGCCAGCAGCGTCCCGGGAGGCGGCTCCTACAATGAGCAGTTCTTC. The variable domain in full, with the rest retrieved from reference TRBV11-2 and TRBJ2-1, is EAGVAQSPRYKIIEKRQSVAFWCNPISGHATLYWYQQILGQGPKLLIQFQNNGVVDDSQLPKDRFSAERLKGVDSTLKIQPAKLEDSAVYLCASSVPGGGSYNEQFFGPGTRLTVL.

The J gene is TRBJ1-1, the V gene TRBV28; no reliable D call. The germline gives CDR1 MDHEN, CDR2 SYDVKM. V was clipped by 6 bases and J by 4 bases, with 12 bases between them. The CDR3 has 13 residues. The CDR3 spells CASRAPAGTEAFF. The CDR3 DNA reads as TGTGCCAGCAGGGCCCCGGCGGGCACTGAAGCTTTCTTT.

V is TRBV9 and J is TRBJ2-3; 15 bases line up with TRBD2. This CDR3 has 17 residues. V shed 3 bases, J shed 1 base, and the junction held 3 bases outside the gene matches. Germline V gene data show CDR1 as SGDLS and CDR2 as YYNGEE. The CDR3 DNA sequence: TGTGCCAGCAGCGCATGGACTAGCGGGGGGGGCACAGATACGCAGTATTTT. Translated, it gives CASSAWTSGGGTDTQYF.

The V gene is TRBV2, the J gene TRBJ1-2; D remains ambiguous. Germline CDR1 reads SNHLY; CDR2 reads FYNNEI. This CDR3 spans 11 amino acids. V was trimmed by 5 bases and J by 8 bases, leaving 9 bases between them. CDR3 amino acids: CASSPPVGYTF. Here the CDR3 DNA reads TGTGCCAGCAGTCCCCCCGTAGGCTACACCTTC.

The chain carries TRBV5-1 and TRBJ2-3; D might be TRBD1 (6 bases). V lost 3 bases and J 3 bases, leaving 14 bases between the germline ends. The CDR3 length is 15 residues. Germline V CDR1 and CDR2: SGHRS, YFSETQ. Written as DNA, the CDR3 is TGCGCCAGCAGCTCTACAGGGCGGAGTACAGATACGCAGTATTTT. Protein sequence: CASSSTGRSTDTQYF.

The gene calls are TRBV12-3 or TRBV12-4 and TRBJ1-5; D is uncertain. V was clipped by 5 bases and J by 7 bases, with 9 bases between them. The CDR3 sequence is 12 residues long. This CDR3 is CASSPKRQPQHF. The CDR3 nucleotides are TGTGCCAGCAGTCCAAAGCGACAGCCCCAGCATTTT.

This sequence joins TRBV15 and TRBJ1-1; 8 bases are shared with TRBD1. V lost 0 bases to trimming and J lost 0 bases; unmatched junction nucleotides: 3. The CDR3 sequence is 16 residues long. Germline CDR1 LNHNV, CDR2 YYDKDF (reference sequence). CDR3 sequence (DNA): TGTGCCACCAGCAGAGATTGGACAGGGTTGAACACTGAAGCTTTCTTT. This sequence encodes CATSRDWTGLNTEAFF.

About this clone: A junction boundary mismatches the germline segment, possibly from a read error. The chain uses TRBV7-7 and TRBJ1-5; D may be TRBD1 (5 bases). The CDR3 spans 15 residues. CDR1 and CDR2 from the germline V gene are SSHAT and FNYEAQ (reference sequence). The CDR3 DNA reads TGTGCTAGCAGCGTAACCCGGGGGTGGAATCAGCCCCAGCATTTT. It encodes CASSVTRGWNQPQHF.

The V and J genes are TRBV6-1 and TRBJ2-3; the match to TRBD2 covers 9 bases. CDR3 size: 16 residues. Trimming at V came to 2 bases and at J to 6 bases, leaving 9 bases not matched to a gene. Germline V gives CDR1 MNHNS, CDR2 SASEGT. The CDR3, as DNA: TGTGCCAGCAGTGAATGGCGGGGGGGCCCTCGGGATACGCAGTATTTT. Protein: CASSEWRGGPRDTQYF.

This clone was recorded once. The chain has TRBV11-2 and TRBJ1-4, with 9 positions matching TRBD1. Trimming took 5 bases from V and 0 from J; bases not matched to a gene: 7. The CDR3 is 17 amino acids. Germline CDR1 and CDR2: SGHAT and FQNNGV. The CDR3 bases are TGTGCCAGCAGCCCGACGCGACAGGGGGCAACTAATGAAAAACTGTTTTTT. This codes for CASSPTRQGATNEKLFF.

V and J are TRBV7-2 and TRBJ1-1; 7 bases match TRBD1. This CDR3 region has 13 residues. Germline values: CDR1 SGHTA, CDR2 FQGNSA. V lost 6 bases to trimming and J lost 1 base; unmatched junction nucleotides: 2. CDR3 DNA: TGTGCCAGCAGAAGGGACAGGAACACTGAAGCTTTCTTT. It encodes CASRRDRNTEAFF.

The chain carries TRBV2 and TRBJ1-5, with D uncertain. V was trimmed by 6 bases and J by 2 bases, leaving 8 bases between them. CDR3 length: 13 residues. The V gene's germline CDR1 is SNHLY and CDR2 FYNNEI. The CDR3 DNA reads as TGTGCCAGCAGACCGGTTGGCAATCAGCCCCAGCATTTT. Translating gives CASRPVGNQPQHF.

This chain links TRBV4-1 with TRBJ2-7, with D uncertain. The length of the CDR3 is 15 residues. Trimming left V 10 bases short and J 2 bases short, with 21 bases between. Per germline, CDR1 MGHRA and CDR2 YSYEKL. The CDR3 protein is CATQEAETAAYEQYF. CDR3 bases: TGCGCCACCCAAGAGGCCGAGACGGCAGCCTACGAGCAGTACTTC.

The genes are TRBV5-5 and TRBJ1-2, with D possibly being TRBD1 (5 bases). The CDR3 loop spans 15 amino acids. The V gene lost 3 bases and the J gene lost 1 base, with 13 bases spanning the gap. Germline CDR1 and CDR2: SGHKS and YYEKEE (reference sequence). In nucleotides, the CDR3 is TGTGCCAGCAGCTCAACACAGGTTATTAACTATGGCTACACCTTC. It specifies CASSSTQVINYGYTF.

V usage is TRBV19 and J usage is TRBJ1-1, with 10 bases identical to TRBD1. Germline V gene data show CDR1 as LNHDA and CDR2 as SQIVND (reference sequence). This CDR3 region has 14 residues. Trimming took 5 bases from V and 4 from J; bases not matched to a gene: 4. The CDR3 nucleotides are TGTGCCAGTAGTCCGACAGGGGGCGCCACTGAAGCTTTCTTT. This sequence encodes CASSPTGGATEAFF.

The chain employs TRBV5-1 and TRBJ2-3; the match to TRBD2 covers 8 bases. After removal of 4 bases from V and 4 bases from J, the junction contained 14 bases not matched to a gene. This CDR3 comprises 17 residues. Germline lookup yields CDR1 SGHRS and CDR2 YFSETQ. The CDR3 bases are TGCGCCAGCAGCCCCTTAGGAGCGTCCGGGAGGGCAGATACGCAGTATTTT. It is translated as CASSPLGASGRADTQYF.

The chain joins TRBV30 to TRBJ1-1; D remains unclear. The CDR3 spans 13 residues. CDR1 is GTSNPN, CDR2 SVGIG, per germline (reference sequence). Trimming left V 5 bases short and J 3 bases short, with 13 bases between. The CDR3 DNA is TGTGCCTGGGAATTTACTCGGTACACTGAAGCTTTCTTT. Amino acid sequence: CAWEFTRYTEAFF.

The chain uses TRBV4-2 and TRBJ1-1; D might be TRBD1 (5 bases). The CDR3 is 15 amino acids. Deletions cut 1 base from V and 3 bases from J, with 12 bases between. CDR1 and CDR2 (germline): LGHNA, YNFKEQ. CDR3 residues: CASSQGMGGDTEAFF. CDR3 coding DNA: TGTGCCAGCAGCCAAGGGATGGGGGGGGACACTGAAGCTTTCTTT.

This rearrangement joins TRBV30 to TRBJ1-5, with 11 bases aligning to TRBD1. Germline V gives CDR1 GTSNPN, CDR2 SVGIG (reference sequence). V lost 2 bases, J lost 6 bases, and 6 bases stayed unmatched. The CDR3 is 15 residues long. CDR3 protein: CAWSFGTGGSQPQHF. The CDR3 DNA is TGTGCCTGGAGTTTCGGGACAGGGGGAAGTCAGCCCCAGCATTTT.

For the CDR3, the DNA is TGTGCCAGCAGCTACGGGACTACGTACAATGAGCAGTTCTTC. Its translation: CASSYGTTYNEQFF. V usage is TRBV5-8 and J usage is TRBJ2-1; 7 bases are a match to TRBD2. CDR3 length equals 14 residues. V was clipped by 3 bases and J by 4 bases; unmatched bases: 4. Germline CDR1 is SGHTS and CDR2 is YDEGEE.

The V call is TRBV7-2, the J call TRBJ1-5; D is perhaps TRBD1 (6 bases). The CDR3 loop spans 15 amino acids. V lost 2 bases, J lost 0 bases, and 8 bases lay in between. Per the germline V gene, CDR1 is SGHTA and CDR2 is FQGNSA. CDR3 coding DNA: TGTGCCAGCAGCTTAACAGGGAGTAGCAATCAGCCCCAGCATTTT. It specifies CASSLTGSSNQPQHF.